The 12 T cell receptor beta chains in this list originate from one sample, sequenced in a study of cytomegalovirus exposure and HLA in healthy donors. Vbeta (60) and Jbeta (13) primers were used in the PCR. Libraries were prepared by immunoSEQ multiplex PCR; TCRdb keeps only in-frame clonotypes and omits some of them. The sample shows roughly 120,000 clones, 75% to 85% of them seen only once. The specimen was PBMCs. These receptors all come from a man in his thirties or forties in good health and CMV-seronegative.

The rearrangement joins TRBV5-1 to TRBJ2-7; weak D call: TRBD2 (6 bases). Trimming cost V 3 bases and J 4 bases, with 20 bases left between them. The CDR3 consists of 16 residues. Germline values: CDR1 SGHRS, CDR2 YFSETQ. CDR3 sequence (DNA): TGCGCCAGCAGCTCCACCCCCCGGGAGATAAAATACGAGCAGTACTTC. This gives the protein CASSSTPREIKYEQYF. Based on the CDR3 plus reference TRBV5-1 and TRBJ2-7, the full variable domain is KAGVTQTPRYLIKTRGQQVTLSCSPISGHRSVSWYQQTPGQGLQFLFEYFSETQRNKGNFPGRFSGRQFSNSRSEMNVSTLELGDSALYLCASSSTPREIKYEQYFGPGTRLTVT.

Comment on this clone: This CDR3 is missing its conserved last phenylalanine or tryptophan, likely due to a read error. This chain's CDR3 is CASSPGQGLNTEAFL. The DNA of the CDR3 is TGCGCCAGCAGCCCGGGACAGGGGTTGAACACTGAAGCTTTCCTT. The V gene is TRBV4-1, the J gene TRBJ1-1, with TRBD1 matching 10 bases. The CDR3 contains 15 residues. The V gene's germline CDR1 is MGHRA and CDR2 YSYEKL. V dropped 4 bases and J dropped 0; count of bases not matched to a gene: 2.

This clone was recorded only once. The chain carries TRBV27 and TRBJ2-2; D is ambiguous. With 6 bases removed from V and 3 bases from J, the gap between germline ends came to 5 bases. The CDR3 loop spans 12 amino acids. Germline assignment: CDR1 MNHEY and CDR2 SMNVEV (reference sequence). The CDR3, as DNA: TGTGCCAGCAGATACTACACCGGGGAGCTGTTTTTT. It yields the protein CASRYYTGELFF.

The chain combines TRBV10-1 with TRBJ2-1; D perhaps matches TRBD1 (6 bases). Trimming shortened V by 6 bases and J by 9 bases, and 24 bases separated the two germline ends. The length of the CDR3 is 16 residues. CDR1 and CDR2 from the germline V gene are WNHNN and SYGVQD (reference sequence). The CDR3 reads CASSDRTARGGFEQFF. The DNA for the CDR3 is TGCGCCAGCAGCGACAGGACCGCACGAGGCGGATTTGAGCAGTTCTTC.

About this clone itself: At one boundary the junction diverges from the germline segment, which might be a read error. J is TRBJ1-5 and V is TRBV6-1, with TRBD1 matching 7 bases. Germline CDR1 MNHNS, CDR2 SASEGT. This CDR3 region has 14 residues. The CDR3 spells CASSEGQSNQPQNF. The CDR3 DNA is TGTGCCAGCAGTGAGGGACAGAGCAATCAGCCCCAGAATTTT.

The chain recombines TRBV6-5 with TRBJ2-1; TRBD2 agrees at 11 bases. V lost 2 bases to trimming and J lost 10 bases; unmatched junction nucleotides: 7. CDR1 is MNHEY, CDR2 SVGAGI, per germline. The CDR3 extends over 15 amino acids. This chain's CDR3 is CASSYRVLAGVEQFF. Written as DNA, the CDR3 is TGTGCCAGCAGTTACCGCGTACTAGCGGGAGTCGAGCAGTTCTTC.

The V call is TRBV19, the J call TRBJ2-2, with TRBD1 identical over 9 bases. V lost 4 bases and J lost 7; bases outside the gene matches: 7. This CDR3 region has 15 residues. Per germline, CDR1 LNHDA and CDR2 SQIVND (reference sequence). Here the CDR3 reads CASSTWDREGGELFF. The CDR3, as DNA: TGTGCCAGTAGTACTTGGGACAGGGAAGGCGGGGAGCTGTTTTTT.

This clone was seen once. Germline is not matched at one junction end, which may reflect a read error. The chain couples TRBV7-6 to TRBJ1-2; 9 bases line up with TRBD1. Germline V gene data show CDR1 as SGHVS and CDR2 as FNYEAQ. The CDR3 runs to 16 residues. The CDR3 here is CASSLSTGGAVYGYPF. The CDR3 coding sequence is TGTGCCAGCAGCTTGAGTACAGGGGGCGCCGTCTATGGCTACCCCTTC.

The chain has TRBV16 and TRBJ1-4; 7 nucleotides align to TRBD1. This CDR3 is 14 amino acids long. The germline gives CDR1 KGHSY, CDR2 FQNENV. With 3 bases clipped from V and 7 bases from J, the junction kept 5 bases outside the gene matches. The CDR3 protein is CASSQRQGTEKLFF. The CDR3, as DNA: TGTGCCAGCAGCCAGAGACAGGGTACTGAAAAACTGTTTTTT.

In its sample, this clone was seen a few times. J is TRBJ2-1 and V is TRBV29-1; 7 bases align to TRBD1. Germline CDR1 and CDR2: SQVTM and ANQGSEA. The CDR3 runs 14 residues. The V gene end was trimmed by 6 bases and the J gene end by 5 bases; junction bases not matched to a gene: 10. In DNA form, the CDR3 reads TGCAGCGTCCTTGACAGGGTTTTCCACAATGAGCAGTTCTTC. Translating gives CSVLDRVFHNEQFF.

CDR3 sequence: CASSQNGDRGETQYF. The CDR3 DNA is TGCGCCAGCAGCCAGAACGGGGACAGGGGCGAGACCCAGTACTTC. The chain combines TRBV5-1 with TRBJ2-5, with 10 bases fitting TRBD1. Trimming cost V 4 bases and J 5 bases; bases outside gene matches: 8. This CDR3 is built from 15 residues. Germline values: CDR1 SGHRS, CDR2 YFSETQ.

CDR3 in amino acids: CASSLSGTGTQYF. As DNA, the CDR3 is TGTGCCAGCAGCTTAAGCGGAACCGGGACCCAGTACTTC. This chain connects TRBV7-3 to TRBJ2-5, with D unclear. In germline, CDR1 is SGHTA, CDR2 FQGTGA. CDR3 size: 13 residues. Between the trimmed V and J ends, which lost 1 base and 7 bases, there was a span of 10 bases.